Given below is one T cell receptor (beta chain) in context. This entry belongs to a study of blood T cell repertoires in COVID-19. Turning to the study itself: From the United States, Italy and Spain came samples of acute and convalescent COVID-19. T cells, B-cell-depleted T cells, or PBMCs supplied cDNA or gDNA.

Per germline, CDR1 LGHNA and CDR2 YSLEER. This CDR3 is built from 17 residues. Trimming cost V 0 bases and J 11 bases; bases outside gene matches: 15. The repertoire was sequenced with immunoSEQ multiplex PCR; TCRdb's copy has only in-frame clones and lacks some. The sample holds about 46,000 clones; 90% are singletons and the top ten take roughly 19%. Sequencing input: peripheral blood. The chain carries TRBV4-3 and TRBJ1-1; 10 bases fit TRBD1. The clonotype originates from a man between 65 and 85 years old with active COVID-19. CDR3 coding DNA: TGCGCCAGCAGCCAAGAAGGGGTTGGGACAGGGGCGCTGATTGCTTTCTTT. Amino acids: CASSQEGVGTGALIAFF.